These 32 T cell receptor beta chains came from one sample sequenced in a study of blood T cell repertoires in COVID-19. Sequencing used immunoSEQ multiplex PCR; TCRdb keeps in-frame clones, though not all of them. This table holds about 130,000 clones, roughly three quarters found once. Sequencing input: peripheral blood. These receptors all come from a woman in her sixties or seventies with acute or convalescent COVID-19.

The chain joins TRBV10-2 to TRBJ1-5; D uncertain. The germline CDR1 and CDR2 sequences are WSHSY and SAAADI. Trimming stripped 2 bases from V and 1 base from J, with 3 bases between. The CDR3 runs to 13 residues. The CDR3 here is CASSEGSNQPQHF. CDR3 sequence (DNA): TGCGCCAGCAGTGAGGGCAGCAATCAGCCCCAGCATTTT.

The rearrangement joins TRBV5-1 to TRBJ2-7; 9 bases line up with TRBD2. The V gene end was trimmed by 2 bases and the J gene end by 7 bases; junction bases not matched to a gene: 10. Germline V gene sequence: CDR1 SGHRS, CDR2 YFSETQ. This CDR3 region has 15 residues. Here the CDR3 DNA reads TGCGCCAGCAGCTTCCTTAGCGGGAGTCCGGGGGAGCAGTACTTC. It yields the protein CASSFLSGSPGEQYF.

This chain uses TRBV10-2 with TRBJ2-5; D unresolved. Trimming removed 6 bases from V and 5 bases from J, with 10 bases in between. Germline V gives CDR1 WSHSY, CDR2 SAAADI. This CDR3 region has 12 residues. CDR3 region: CASRHIVETQYF. The CDR3 DNA sequence: TGCGCCAGCAGGCACATTGTGGAGACCCAGTACTTC.

V gene TRBV5-1 combines with J gene TRBJ2-2, with 7 bases aligning to TRBD1. The CDR3 is made up of 13 amino acids. The V gene's germline CDR1 is SGHRS and CDR2 YFSETQ. J gave up 7 bases and V 4 bases, and 4 bases lay outside the gene matches. The CDR3 DNA reads TGCGCCAGCAGCACAGGGGTGGTCGGGGAGCTGTTTTTT. Its translation is CASSTGVVGELFF.

This clone was seen only a few times. V and J are TRBV30 and TRBJ1-2; no clear D. Germline-derived CDR1 and CDR2 are GTSNPN and SVGIG (reference sequence). The CDR3 totals 13 residues. V lost 0 bases, J lost 3 bases, and 8 bases lay in between. This CDR3 is CAWSVQSDYGYTF. The DNA of the CDR3 is TGTGCCTGGAGTGTACAGTCAGACTATGGCTACACCTTC.

CDR3 amino acids: CASTPSTGELFF. The CDR3 region has the DNA TGTGCCAGCACCCCATCCACCGGGGAGCTGTTTTTT. The chain combines TRBV12-3 or TRBV12-4 with TRBJ2-2, with D uncertain. This CDR3 region has 12 residues. V gave up 7 bases and J gave up 4 bases, with 7 bases separating them.

In DNA, the CDR3 is TGTGCCATCGCGGGGACCGGGTCAACCGGTCCTGGTGAGCAGTTCTTC. Translated: CAIAGTGSTGPGEQFF. This chain connects TRBV10-3 to TRBJ2-1; TRBD2 is a possible D gene (6 bases). CDR1 and CDR2 from the germline V gene are ENHRY and SYGVKD. This CDR3 is 16 amino acids long. V shed 8 bases and J shed 9 bases, with 26 bases lying between them.

The chain uses TRBV2 and TRBJ2-1; a weak D match, TRBD2 (7 bases). V lost 8 bases and J lost 7, with 24 bases in between. The CDR3 is 16 amino acids. CDR1 and CDR2 (germline): SNHLY, FYNNEI. CDR3 residues: CASATWGGRDGNEQFF. CDR3 in DNA: TGTGCCAGCGCCACCTGGGGGGGCAGGGATGGGAATGAGCAGTTCTTC. Using reference TRBV2 and TRBJ2-1 for the parts outside the CDR3, the full variable domain is EPEVTQTPSHQVTQMGQEVILRCVPISNHLYFYWYRQILGQKVEFLVSFYNNEISEKSEIFDDQFSVERPDGSNFTLKIRSTKLEDSAMYFCASATWGGRDGNEQFFGPGTRLTVL.

This sequence joins TRBV9 and TRBJ2-5; 7 positions agree with TRBD2. The germline gives CDR1 SGDLS, CDR2 YYNGEE. The trim removed 4 bases at V and 0 bases at J, leaving 3 bases unmatched. The CDR3 is made up of 14 amino acids. CDR3 bases: TGTGCCAGCAGCCTTAGCGGGTACCAAGAGACCCAGTACTTC. This codes for CASSLSGYQETQYF.

The chain carries TRBV2 and TRBJ1-5; D is possibly TRBD1 (6 bases). Germline V gives CDR1 SNHLY, CDR2 FYNNEI. This CDR3 has 14 residues. With 5 bases removed from V and 2 bases from J, the gap between germline ends came to 10 bases. The CDR3 DNA follows: TGTGCCAGCAGTCCACGACAGGGCAATCAGCCCCAGCATTTT. As protein: CASSPRQGNQPQHF.

The CDR3 nucleotides read TGTGCCAGCAGCCCCACCACGGGGATATCCTACGAGCAGTACTTC. Protein sequence: CASSPTTGISYEQYF. V is TRBV11-2 and J is TRBJ2-7; tentative D call: TRBD2 (5 bases). There are 15 residues in the CDR3. Germline V gene data show CDR1 as SGHAT and CDR2 as FQNNGV. V lost 5 bases, J lost 1 base, and 15 bases lay in between.

This sequence joins TRBV6-5 and TRBJ1-2; 10 bases align to TRBD1. With 7 bases clipped from V and 4 bases from J, the junction kept 9 bases outside the gene matches. The CDR3 length is 15 residues. Germline lookup yields CDR1 MNHEY and CDR2 SVGAGI. In DNA form, the CDR3 reads TGTGCCAGCACCGGGACAGGGGAGGGCAGCTATGGCTACACCTTC. Translating it yields CASTGTGEGSYGYTF.

The V and J genes are TRBV15 and TRBJ1-1, with 9 bases matching TRBD1. The junction had 6 bases not matched to a gene; V was cut back by 5 bases and J by 5 bases. The length of the CDR3 is 14 residues. Germline V gene data show CDR1 as LNHNV and CDR2 as YYDKDF (reference sequence). The CDR3 sequence: CATSEGTGRTEAFF. The CDR3 DNA is TGTGCCACCAGCGAAGGGACAGGGAGGACTGAAGCTTTCTTT.

This rearrangement joins TRBV19 to TRBJ2-1; D is unclear. The germline V gene encodes CDR1 LNHDA and CDR2 SQIVND (reference sequence). The CDR3 consists of 14 residues. Between the trimmed V and J ends, which lost 7 bases and 6 bases, there was a span of 16 bases. CDR3 in DNA: TGTGCCAGTAACGGAGATTCCCTCTTCAATGAGCAGTTCTTC. It translates to CASNGDSLFNEQFF.

This sequence joins TRBV6-2 or TRBV6-3 and TRBJ2-4, with TRBD1 matching over 9 bases. The CDR3 runs to 17 residues. The junction had 12 bases not matched to a gene; V was cut back by 6 bases and J by 3 bases. In germline, CDR1 is MNHEY, CDR2 SVGEGT. DNA for the CDR3: TGTGCCAGCAGCCAGACGGGACAGGGTCGAGTCAAAAACATTCAGTACTTC. It yields the protein CASSQTGQGRVKNIQYF.

For the CDR3, the DNA is TGTGCCAGTAGTATACTTTCCCCTCTACAGGGTAGCACAGATACGCAGTATTTT. It is translated as CASSILSPLQGSTDTQYF. The V and J genes are TRBV19 and TRBJ2-3, with a weak D call TRBD1 (6 bases). This CDR3 spans 18 amino acids. The V and J ends lost 2 bases and 0 bases respectively, with 18 bases between them. CDR1 and CDR2 from the germline V gene are LNHDA and SQIVND (reference sequence).

The chain carries TRBV3-1 (or the pseudogene TRBV3-2) and TRBJ2-7; no definite D call. The germline gives CDR1 LGHDT, CDR2 YNNKEL (reference sequence). This CDR3 has 14 amino acids. The V gene lost 4 bases and the J gene lost 0 bases, with 10 bases spanning the gap. In nucleotides, the CDR3 is TGTGCCAGCAGCCCCTGGGCAGACTCCTACGAGCAGTACTTC. It is translated as CASSPWADSYEQYF.

This clone has a handful of counts. V is TRBV7-6 and J is TRBJ1-4; 7 bases align to TRBD1. CDR3 size: 15 residues. Losses at the gene ends were 1 base for V and 3 bases for J; bases not matched to a gene: 2. Per the germline V gene, CDR1 is SGHVS and CDR2 is FNYEAQ. In DNA, the CDR3 is TGTGCCAGCAGCTTAGACGGACAGGCTAATGAAAAACTGTTTTTT. Its protein product is CASSLDGQANEKLFF.

This clone was recorded many times. J is TRBJ2-3 and V is TRBV24-1; D is possibly TRBD1 (6 bases). V gave up 3 bases and J gave up 2 bases, with 14 bases separating them. The V gene's germline CDR1 is KGHDR and CDR2 SFDVKD. The CDR3 spans 16 residues. CDR3 amino acids: CATSDPSPGATDTQYF. The CDR3 bases are TGTGCCACCAGTGATCCCTCCCCAGGGGCCACAGATACGCAGTATTTT.

V usage is TRBV2 and J usage is TRBJ2-5, with 9 bases aligning to TRBD2. Losses at the gene ends were 1 base for V and 5 bases for J; bases not matched to a gene: 5. This CDR3 has 15 amino acids. Per germline, CDR1 SNHLY and CDR2 FYNNEI. Here the CDR3 DNA reads TGTGCCAGCAGTGAAGGGCGGGGGGGCTTTGAGACCCAGTACTTC. It specifies CASSEGRGGFETQYF. Filled out from reference TRBV2 and TRBJ2-5, the complete variable domain reads EPEVTQTPSHQVTQMGQEVILRCVPISNHLYFYWYRQILGQKVEFLVSFYNNEISEKSEIFDDQFSVERPDGSNFTLKIRSTKLEDSAMYFCASSEGRGGFETQYFGPGTRLLVL.

The chain combines TRBV7-9 with TRBJ2-7, with 11 bases aligning to TRBD2. The CDR3 is made up of 17 amino acids. The ends lost 7 bases at V and 6 bases at J; junction bases unmatched: 17. Germline V gene data show CDR1 as SEHNR and CDR2 as FQNEAQ (reference sequence). The CDR3 nucleotides are TGTGCCAGCACCCCGCAAAAGCCTAGCGGGAGGTTTCCCGAGCAGTACTTC. Protein product: CASTPQKPSGRFPEQYF.

The chain is built from TRBV7-6 and TRBJ2-3, with D perhaps TRBD1 (6 bases). Germline CDR1 and CDR2: SGHVS and FNYEAQ. V was shortened by 5 bases and J by 2 bases, with 11 bases between the two germline ends. The CDR3 has 14 amino acids. The CDR3 region has the DNA TGTGCCAGCAGCCTAGGACAGTACACAGATACGCAGTATTTT. This codes for CASSLGQYTDTQYF.

V gene TRBV2 combines with J gene TRBJ1-2; D not certain. Germline CDR1 and CDR2: SNHLY and FYNNEI. Trimming left V 2 bases short and J 6 bases short, with 7 bases between. This CDR3 is built from 12 residues. The CDR3 DNA follows: TGTGCCAGCAGTGAACAGGCCGATGGCTACACCTTC. The encoded protein is CASSEQADGYTF.

This chain joins TRBV5-8 and TRBJ1-2; no reliable D call. Per germline, CDR1 SGHTS and CDR2 YDEGEE. V dropped 4 bases and J dropped 1 base, with 20 bases sitting between them. This CDR3 is 17 amino acids long. CDR3 amino acids: CASSPRSGSGLNYGYTF. In nucleotides, the CDR3 is TGTGCCAGCAGCCCCCGATCGGGGTCCGGCCTTAACTATGGCTACACCTTC.

This clone was counted only a few times. The CDR3: CASSQDLDRYEQYF. DNA for the CDR3: TGTGCCAGCAGCCAAGATCTCGACAGATACGAGCAGTACTTC. The genes are TRBV14 and TRBJ2-7; weak D call: TRBD1 (5 bases). The CDR3 covers 14 residues. In germline, CDR1 is SGHDN, CDR2 FVKESK. V dropped 0 bases and J dropped 4 bases, with 10 bases sitting between them.

J is TRBJ2-5 and V is TRBV6-5, with D uncertain. The V end lost 6 bases, the J end lost 5 bases, and 7 bases lay between the germline ends. Per the germline V gene, CDR1 is MNHEY and CDR2 is SVGAGI. This CDR3 has 11 residues. Here the CDR3 DNA reads TGTGCCAGCAGCCGTCAGGAGACCCAGTACTTC. Amino acid sequence: CASSRQETQYF.

The gene calls are TRBV15 and TRBJ2-1, with 7 bases identical to TRBD2. The CDR3 contains 12 residues. V shed 1 base, J shed 11 bases, and the junction held 2 bases outside the gene matches. Germline CDR1 reads LNHNV; CDR2 reads YYDKDF (reference sequence). The CDR3 reads CATSRGAGKQFF. The CDR3 region has the DNA TGTGCCACCAGCAGAGGAGCGGGAAAGCAGTTCTTC. The full variable domain, in which reference TRBV15 and TRBJ2-1 provide the parts outside the CDR3, is DAMVIQNPRYQVTQFGKPVTLSCSQTLNHNVMYWYQQKSSQAPKLLFHYYDKDFNNEADTPDNFQSRRPNTSFCFLDIRSPGLGDTAMYLCATSRGAGKQFFGPGTRLTVL.

The chain carries TRBV7-9 and TRBJ2-1; 11 nucleotides agree with TRBD2. V gave up 4 bases and J gave up 10 bases; unmatched junction bases: 6. There are 14 residues in the CDR3. Per the germline V gene, CDR1 is SEHNR and CDR2 is FQNEAQ (reference sequence). The CDR3 loop reads CASSYLAGGREQFF. CDR3 bases: TGTGCCAGCAGCTACCTAGCGGGGGGTCGAGAGCAGTTCTTC.

CDR3: CASSFRASTDTQYF. In nucleotides, the CDR3 is TGTGCCAGCAGCTTCAGGGCTAGCACAGATACGCAGTATTTT. The V gene is TRBV7-2, the J gene TRBJ2-3, with a tentative D call TRBD1 (5 bases). The CDR3 totals 14 residues. Germline V lookup: CDR1 SGHTA, CDR2 FQGNSA. Trimming removed 3 bases from V and 0 bases from J, with 7 bases in between.

The chain joins TRBV12-5 to TRBJ1-2, with 11 bases identical to TRBD1. The germline gives CDR1 LGHNT, CDR2 FRNRAP. With 5 bases clipped from V and 6 bases from J, the junction kept 8 bases outside the gene matches. The CDR3 sequence is 15 residues long. As DNA, the CDR3 is TGTGCTAGTGGTCCCGGGGGACAGGGGGGAAATGGCTACACCTTC. It is translated as CASGPGGQGGNGYTF.

The chain employs TRBV7-8 and TRBJ1-6; TRBD1 aligns across 7 bases. There are 14 residues in the CDR3. From germline, CDR1 is SGHVS and CDR2 FQNEAQ. J was trimmed by 14 bases and V by 7 bases; bases with no gene match: 14. The CDR3 DNA reads TGTGCCAGCACACACTTGACAGGGAAAATATCCCTCCACTTT. Protein product: CASTHLTGKISLHF.

Comment on this clone: One junction end does not reproduce the germline sequence, and a read error may be involved. The chain carries TRBV7-7 and TRBJ2-7; D might be TRBD2 (7 bases). Germline CDR1 is SSHAT and CDR2 is FNYEAQ (reference sequence). The CDR3 is 16 amino acids. In nucleotides, the CDR3 is TGTGCTAGCAGGCTACTGGGGGGGGCACCCGCCTACGAGCAGTACTTC. The encoded protein is CASRLLGGAPAYEQYF.